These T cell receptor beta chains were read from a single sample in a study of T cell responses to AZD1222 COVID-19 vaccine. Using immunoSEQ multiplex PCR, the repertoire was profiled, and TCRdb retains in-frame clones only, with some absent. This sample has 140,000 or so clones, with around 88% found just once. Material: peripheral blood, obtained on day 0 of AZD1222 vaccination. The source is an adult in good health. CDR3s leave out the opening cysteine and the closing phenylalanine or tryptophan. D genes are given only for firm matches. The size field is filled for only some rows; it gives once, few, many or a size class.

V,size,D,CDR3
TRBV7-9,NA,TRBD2,ASSPISGILGRNEQF
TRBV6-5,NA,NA,ASSFLWDSYEQY
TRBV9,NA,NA,ASSVVTGANTGELF
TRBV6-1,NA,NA,ASSEPGLGSEAF
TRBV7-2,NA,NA,ASSASGTTGNTIY
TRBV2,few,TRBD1,ASSDRGVTNEKLF
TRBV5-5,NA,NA,ASSPDGTYGYT
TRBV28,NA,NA,ASSFGIANEQF
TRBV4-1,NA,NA,ASSQEVSYEQY
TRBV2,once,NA,ASSEALGAYSEQF
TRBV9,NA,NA,ASSVRGDTEAF
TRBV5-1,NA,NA,ASSLEARRALTISGNTIY
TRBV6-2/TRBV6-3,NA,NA,ASSYSVSYEQY
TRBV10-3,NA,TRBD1,AITDDRGIINEQF
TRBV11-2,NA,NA,ASSLLSGPQETQY
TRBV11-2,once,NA,ASSLYGRQTEQY
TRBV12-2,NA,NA,ASRLAAPLAGGNYNEQF
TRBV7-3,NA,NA,ASSPGDTGELF
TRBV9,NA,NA,ASSVGGSTNEKLF
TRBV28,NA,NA,ASSPRRWGAGNSPLH
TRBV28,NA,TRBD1,ASSPPGQGTDEQY
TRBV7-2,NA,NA,ASSLMRDQQF
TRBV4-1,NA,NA,ASSQGQTTDFFYGQY
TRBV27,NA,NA,ASSLPNQPQH
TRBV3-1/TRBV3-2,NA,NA,ASSSEFLEQF
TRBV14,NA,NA,ASSQASRRGYGYT
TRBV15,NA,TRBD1,ATSGGAGGNTEAF
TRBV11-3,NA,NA,ASSLGSSYEQY
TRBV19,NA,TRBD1,ASLPRGQGYGYT